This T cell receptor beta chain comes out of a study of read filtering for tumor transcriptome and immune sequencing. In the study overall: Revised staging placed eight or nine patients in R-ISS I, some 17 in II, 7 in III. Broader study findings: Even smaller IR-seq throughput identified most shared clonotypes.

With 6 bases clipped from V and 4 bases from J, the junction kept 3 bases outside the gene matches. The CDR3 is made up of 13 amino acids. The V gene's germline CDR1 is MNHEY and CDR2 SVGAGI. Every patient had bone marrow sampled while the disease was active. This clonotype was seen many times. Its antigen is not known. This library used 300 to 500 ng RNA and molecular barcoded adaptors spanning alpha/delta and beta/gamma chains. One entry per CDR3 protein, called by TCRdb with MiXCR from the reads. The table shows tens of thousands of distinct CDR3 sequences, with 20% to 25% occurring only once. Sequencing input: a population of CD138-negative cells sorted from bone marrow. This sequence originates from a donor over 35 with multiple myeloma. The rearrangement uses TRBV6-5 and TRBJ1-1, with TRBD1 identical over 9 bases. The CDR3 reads CASRQGATTEAFF. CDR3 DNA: TGTGCCAGCAGACAGGGGGCTACCACTGAAGCTTTCTTT.